In this sample, the clone carrying this T cell receptor beta chain turned up many times. Any symptoms of ophthalmopathy came after the first hyperthyroidism diagnosis, from which the blood sample dates. Around 10 ml of fresh peripheral blood supplied the PBMCs. This sample was included in a study of T cells in Graves' hyperthyroidism and ophthalmopathy. Across the whole study: The blood sample was taken at first diagnosis, before treatment began.

CDR3 length: 19 residues. Per the germline V gene, CDR1 is MDHEN and CDR2 is SYDVKM. After removal of 4 bases from V and 2 bases from J, the junction contained 12 bases not matched to a gene. Researchers amplified the TCR beta CDR3 regions from RNA transcripts. First-round RT-PCR with HTBI primers amplified the TCR CDR3 region. One entry per CDR3 protein, called by TCRdb with MiXCR from the multiplex PCR reads. The sample records 250,000 or so distinct CDR3 sequences, 14% to 15% being singletons. This chain connects TRBV28 to TRBJ2-3; TRBD2 aligns across 13 bases. The sequenced sample consisted of blood. The receptor was derived from a woman in her 40s with Graves' hyperthyroidism that later progressed to Graves' ophthalmopathy. This chain's CDR3 is CASSSPHGTSGILTDTQYF. As DNA, the CDR3 is TGTGCCAGCAGTTCACCCCACGGGACTAGCGGGATCCTCACAGATACGCAGTATTTT.